One sample yielded the 13 T cell receptor beta chains listed below, sequenced in a study of T-cell reconstitution after alpha-beta-depleted transplantation in children. Unique molecular identifiers were incorporated into the prepared TCRbeta library. TCRdb re-analysed the PCR reads in MiXCR, keeping a single row per CDR3 protein. Found here are around 600,000 distinct CDR3 sequences, under 25% of them singletons; the top ten hold around an eighth. The sample was PBMCs, mostly from graft donor cells, taken 360 days after TCRalphabeta/CD19-depleted stem cell transplant. The receptors originated from a boy in the first two years of life who had a stem cell transplant for acute myeloid leukemia, so the T cells may come from the graft donor.

This clonotype was counted at least ten times. The chain recombines TRBV15 with TRBJ2-1; D is unclear. V lost 0 bases and J 5 bases, leaving 5 bases between the germline ends. Germline V CDR1 and CDR2: LNHNV, YYDKDF (reference sequence). There are 13 residues in the CDR3. The CDR3 DNA reads as TGTGCCACCAGCAGAGATCCCGACAATGAGCAGTTCTTC. Residues: CATSRDPDNEQFF. The variable domain in full, with the rest retrieved from reference TRBV15 and TRBJ2-1, is DAMVIQNPRYQVTQFGKPVTLSCSQTLNHNVMYWYQQKSSQAPKLLFHYYDKDFNNEADTPDNFQSRRPNTSFCFLDIRSPGLGDTAMYLCATSRDPDNEQFFGPGTRLTVL.

The chain carries TRBV20-1 and TRBJ2-3; 13 positions match TRBD2. J gave up 5 bases and V 7 bases, and 12 bases lay outside the gene matches. Germline lookup yields CDR1 DFQATT and CDR2 SNEGSKA (reference sequence). This CDR3 spans 16 amino acids. The CDR3 nucleotides read TGCAGTGGGAGAATACTAGCGGGGGGGCCTCAAGATACGCAGTATTTT. Protein: CSGRILAGGPQDTQYF.

This clonotype was recorded at least ten times. The chain links TRBV20-1 to TRBJ2-5; tentatively, D is TRBD1 (6 bases). CDR1 is DFQATT, CDR2 SNEGSKA, per germline (reference sequence). Trimming cost V 4 bases and J 6 bases, with 15 bases left between them. This CDR3 is built from 13 residues. The CDR3 region is CSANTGPRKTQYF. CDR3 sequence (DNA): TGCAGTGCTAATACAGGGCCAAGGAAGACCCAGTACTTC.

At least ten counts were recorded for this clonotype. The chain combines TRBV7-2 with TRBJ2-7, with D possibly TRBD1 on 5 matching bases. This CDR3 spans 15 amino acids. V lost 6 bases to trimming and J lost 3 bases, with 18 bases between them. CDR1 is SGHTA and CDR2 is FQGNSA in the germline V gene. Here the CDR3 DNA reads TGTGCCAGCAGACCGGACAAGACTGCCCTCTACGAGCAGTACTTC. It translates to CASRPDKTALYEQYF.

There are a few counts of this clonotype. V gene TRBV5-1 combines with J gene TRBJ2-7, with D tentatively TRBD1 (6 bases). Germline V gives CDR1 SGHRS, CDR2 YFSETQ. The CDR3 has 14 residues. Trimming left V 4 bases short and J 5 bases short, with 16 bases between. The CDR3 protein is CASSPRTVLHEQYF. The CDR3 DNA reads as TGCGCCAGCAGCCCGCGGACAGTCTTACACGAGCAGTACTTC. The full variable domain, completed using reference TRBV5-1 and TRBJ2-7, is KAGVTQTPRYLIKTRGQQVTLSCSPISGHRSVSWYQQTPGQGLQFLFEYFSETQRNKGNFPGRFSGRQFSNSRSEMNVSTLELGDSALYLCASSPRTVLHEQYFGPGTRLTVT.

The V call is TRBV20-1, the J call TRBJ2-5; D gene uncertain. Trimming shortened V by 0 bases and J by 9 bases, and 11 bases separated the two germline ends. The germline V gene encodes CDR1 DFQATT and CDR2 SNEGSKA (reference sequence). The CDR3 is 12 residues long. CDR3 sequence reads: CSAREAAGPQYF. The CDR3 nucleotides read TGCAGTGCTAGAGAGGCCGCTGGGCCCCAGTACTTC.

In its sample, this clonotype was seen a few times. V usage is TRBV12-3 or TRBV12-4 and J usage is TRBJ2-1; 10 bases agree with TRBD2. The CDR3 runs 16 residues. The V segment lost 5 bases and the J segment 4 bases; nucleotides outside the gene matches: 8. The CDR3 DNA reads as TGTGCCAGCAGTGCACAGCGGGGGGGCCTATACAATGAGCAGTTCTTC. Its protein is CASSAQRGGLYNEQFF.

The genes are TRBV19 and TRBJ1-1, with 8 bases fitting TRBD1. The CDR3 sequence is 14 residues long. CDR1 is LNHDA and CDR2 is SQIVND in the germline V gene (reference sequence). After removal of 5 bases from V and 7 bases from J, the junction contained 9 bases not matched to a gene. CDR3 nucleotides: TGTGCCAGTAGTGGGCCGGGACAGGTAATTGAAGCTTTCTTT. Translating gives CASSGPGQVIEAFF.

This clonotype showed up just a few times. This chain joins TRBV6-1 and TRBJ2-1, with TRBD2 matching over 11 bases. The CDR3 extends over 14 amino acids. With 6 bases clipped from V and 5 bases from J, the junction kept 3 bases outside the gene matches. The germline gives CDR1 MNHNS, CDR2 SASEGT. CDR3 loop: CASRQTSGNNEQFF. In DNA, the CDR3 is TGTGCCAGCAGGCAGACTAGCGGGAACAATGAGCAGTTCTTC.

This clonotype was seen many times. The chain links TRBV6-1 to TRBJ2-7; 11 bases are a match to TRBD1. The CDR3 has 14 amino acids. With 4 bases clipped from V and 4 bases from J, the junction kept 3 bases outside the gene matches. Looked up from germline, CDR1 is MNHNS and CDR2 is SASEGT. In DNA, the CDR3 is TGTGCCAGCAGTGCAGGACAGGGGGCTTACGAGCAGTACTTC. It translates to CASSAGQGAYEQYF.

The table lists this clonotype with many counts. The chain is built from TRBV5-1 and TRBJ2-1; 12 bases are shared with TRBD2. V gave up 1 base and J gave up 4 bases; unmatched junction bases: 3. CDR3 length equals 16 residues. Germline V gene lookup returns CDR1 SGHRS and CDR2 YFSETQ. DNA of the CDR3: TGCGCCAGCAGCTTGCTGACTAGCGGGGGTTACAATGAGCAGTTCTTC. It translates to CASSLLTSGGYNEQFF. The variable domain in full, completed from reference TRBV5-1 and TRBJ2-1, reads KAGVTQTPRYLIKTRGQQVTLSCSPISGHRSVSWYQQTPGQGLQFLFEYFSETQRNKGNFPGRFSGRQFSNSRSEMNVSTLELGDSALYLCASSLLTSGGYNEQFFGPGTRLTVL.

This clonotype was observed at least ten times. This chain uses TRBV2 with TRBJ2-5; 7 bases agree with TRBD1. The V gene's germline CDR1 is SNHLY and CDR2 FYNNEI. The CDR3 is 13 amino acids. V lost 3 bases, J lost 5 bases, and 3 bases stayed unmatched. DNA for the CDR3: TGTGCCAGCAGTGATGACAGGGCTGAGACCCAGTACTTC. Translated: CASSDDRAETQYF. The complete variable domain, with remaining parts taken from reference TRBV2 and TRBJ2-5, reads EPEVTQTPSHQVTQMGQEVILRCVPISNHLYFYWYRQILGQKVEFLVSFYNNEISEKSEIFDDQFSVERPDGSNFTLKIRSTKLEDSAMYFCASSDDRAETQYFGPGTRLLVL.

The chain joins TRBV11-1 to TRBJ1-1; no reliable D call. V lost 1 base to trimming and J lost 4 bases, with 7 bases between them. Germline loops: CDR1 SGHAT, CDR2 FQDESV (reference sequence). The CDR3 extends over 13 amino acids. Written as DNA, the CDR3 is TGTGCCAGCAGCTTAGGGGCGATCACTGAAGCTTTCTTT. This encodes CASSLGAITEAFF.